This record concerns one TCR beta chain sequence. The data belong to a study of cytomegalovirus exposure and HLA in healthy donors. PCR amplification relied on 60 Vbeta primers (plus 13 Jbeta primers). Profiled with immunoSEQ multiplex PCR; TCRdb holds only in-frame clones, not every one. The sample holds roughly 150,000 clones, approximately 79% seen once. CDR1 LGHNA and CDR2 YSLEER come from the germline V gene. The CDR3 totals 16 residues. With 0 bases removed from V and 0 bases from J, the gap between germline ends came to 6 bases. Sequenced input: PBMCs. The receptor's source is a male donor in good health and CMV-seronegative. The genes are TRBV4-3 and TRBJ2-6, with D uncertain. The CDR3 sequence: CASSQDASSGANVLTF. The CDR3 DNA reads TGCGCCAGCAGCCAAGATGCGAGCTCTGGGGCCAACGTCCTGACTTTC.